The clone carrying this T cell receptor beta chain turned up a few times. The antigen remains undetermined. Following extraction, RNA underwent reverse transcription to cDNA, which served as the sequencing template. Method: immunoSEQ multiplex PCR; TCRdb's copy keeps in-frame clones and lacks some. This table has about 160,000 clones, about three fifths appearing once. The treatment was: oral pan-JAK inhibitor, 5-10 mg twice daily. The sample belongs to a study of CD8+ T cells in alopecia areata. About the study: Tofacitinib treatment spanned 6 to 18 months, with 6 months off drug afterward. Study-wide findings and caveats: Affected lesional scalp, above all in alopecia totalis/universalis, was more clonal than normal scalp. The treated group had a single nonresponder, limiting CD8+ expansion-response conclusions.

V lost 3 bases and J 4 bases, leaving 6 bases between the germline ends. CDR3 length equals 11 residues. The germline CDR1 and CDR2 sequences are SQVTM and ANQGSEA. This clonotype was sampled from a human donor with alopecia areata. This material consisted of CD4+ T cells sorted from blood, taken at week 4, from a patient treated with tofacitinib. J is TRBJ2-5 and V is TRBV29-1; D unresolved. Written as DNA, the CDR3 is TGCAGCGTTGATCCGGGAGAGACCCAGTACTTC. This gives the protein CSVDPGETQYF.